Below are 8 T cell receptor beta chains sequenced from a single sample in a study of response to subunit inactivated influenza vaccine. TCRdb re-analysed the RT-PCR reads in MiXCR, keeping a single row per CDR3 protein. Among about 780,000 distinct CDR3 sequences listed, roughly 18% were seen once. Sequenced here: PBMCs from blood, sampled 5 days after vaccination. These TCRs come from a man aged 50-59 years who received an inactivated influenza vaccine.

The chain recombines TRBV5-1 with TRBJ2-1; possibly TRBD1 for D (6 bases). There are 13 residues in the CDR3. V gave up 4 bases and J gave up 10 bases, with 15 bases separating them. The germline CDR1 and CDR2 sequences are SGHRS and YFSETQ. Here the CDR3 reads CASSANDQGEQFF. CDR3 nucleotide sequence: TGCGCCAGCAGCGCGAACGATCAGGGGGAGCAGTTCTTC.

The chain recombines TRBV30 with TRBJ1-3; no definite D call. The length of the CDR3 is 15 residues. Germline loops: CDR1 GTSNPN, CDR2 SVGIG (reference sequence). Trimming left V 0 bases short and J 0 bases short, with 9 bases between. The CDR3 DNA follows: TGTGCCTGGAGTGTCGGTCAGTACTCTGGAAACACCATATATTTT. This sequence encodes CAWSVGQYSGNTIYF.

The chain joins TRBV12-3 or TRBV12-4 to TRBJ2-3, with D perhaps matching TRBD1 or TRBD2 (5 bases each). The V end lost 6 bases, the J end lost 8 bases, and 18 bases lay between the germline ends. This CDR3 is built from 14 residues. The CDR3 coding sequence is TGTGCCAGCAGCCTAAGAGAGGGACGCGTTACGCAGTATTTT. Its translation: CASSLREGRVTQYF.

This clonotype occurred a few times. The V gene is TRBV5-6, the J gene TRBJ2-7; tentative D call: TRBD1 (6 bases). This CDR3 contains 15 residues. Germline CDR1 is SGHDT and CDR2 is YYEEEE. Trimming shortened V by 0 bases and J by 1 base, and 11 bases separated the two germline ends. The CDR3 spells CASSLGTVPSYEQYF. Written as DNA, the CDR3 is TGTGCCAGCAGCTTGGGGACAGTCCCTTCCTACGAGCAGTACTTC.

This clonotype was seen only a few times. The chain employs TRBV7-2 and TRBJ2-1, with no clear D. The CDR3 runs to 12 residues. With 6 bases removed from V and 9 bases from J, the gap between germline ends came to 12 bases. Per the germline V gene, CDR1 is SGHTA and CDR2 is FQGNSA. The CDR3 DNA reads as TGTGCCAGCAGGGAGACTGTCAGTGAGCAGTTCTTC. As protein: CASRETVSEQFF. The whole variable domain, remainder taken from reference TRBV7-2 and TRBJ2-1, is GAGVSQSPSNKVTEKGKDVELRCDPISGHTALYWYRQSLGQGLEFLIYFQGNSAPDKSGLPSDRFSAERTGGSVSTLTIQRTQQEDSAVYLCASRETVSEQFFGPGTRLTVL.

In DNA, the CDR3 is TGCAGTGCTGGGGACTGGGCGGGAGAGACCCAGTACTTC. It codes for CSAGDWAGETQYF. This rearrangement joins TRBV20-1 to TRBJ2-5; the D gene is possibly TRBD2 (6 bases). Trimming left V 5 bases short and J 4 bases short, with 14 bases between. Looked up from germline, CDR1 is DFQATT and CDR2 is SNEGSKA (reference sequence). This CDR3 is built from 13 residues.

This clonotype was picked up a small number of times. J is TRBJ2-3 and V is TRBV6-1; the D is unclear. Looked up from germline, CDR1 is MNHNS and CDR2 is SASEGT. The CDR3 covers 13 residues. V was pared by 3 bases and J by 3 bases, with 7 bases between. The CDR3, as DNA: TGTGCCAGCAGTGAGGGATATACAGATACGCAGTATTTT. Its translation: CASSEGYTDTQYF.

This clonotype was picked up a small number of times. The chain's CDR3 is CATSRAGLAVTDTQYF. CDR3 DNA sequence: TGTGCCACCAGCAGAGCAGGACTAGCGGTCACAGATACGCAGTATTTT. The chain combines TRBV15 with TRBJ2-3, with 10 bases identical to TRBD2. Germline values: CDR1 LNHNV, CDR2 YYDKDF (reference sequence). The CDR3 is 16 amino acids. Trimming took 1 base from V and 2 from J; bases not matched to a gene: 3.